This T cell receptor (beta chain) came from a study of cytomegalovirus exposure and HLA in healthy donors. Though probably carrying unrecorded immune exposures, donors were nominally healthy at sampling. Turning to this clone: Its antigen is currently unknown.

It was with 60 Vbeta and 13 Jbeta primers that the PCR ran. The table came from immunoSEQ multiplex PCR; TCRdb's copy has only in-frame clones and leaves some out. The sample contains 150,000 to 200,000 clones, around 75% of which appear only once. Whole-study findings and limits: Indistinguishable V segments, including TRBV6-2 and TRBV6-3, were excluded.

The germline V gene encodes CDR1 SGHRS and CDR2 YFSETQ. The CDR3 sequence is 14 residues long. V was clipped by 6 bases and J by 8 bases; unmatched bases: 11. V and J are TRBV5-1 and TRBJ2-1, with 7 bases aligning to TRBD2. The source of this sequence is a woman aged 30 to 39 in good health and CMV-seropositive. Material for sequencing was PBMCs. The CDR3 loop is CASISAPGRDEQFF. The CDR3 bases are TGCGCCAGCATTAGCGCTCCGGGGAGGGATGAGCAGTTCTTC.